The next 11 T cell receptor beta chains were all read from a single sample in a study of blood T cell repertoires in COVID-19. Clones were read by immunoSEQ multiplex PCR, and TCRdb kept only the in-frame ones, dropping some. The profile shows some 160,000 clones, approximately 84% of them singletons. Sequencing input: peripheral blood. These receptors were taken from an elderly woman with acute or convalescent COVID-19.

Comments on this clone: A much larger clonotype is one base distant, so this may be a read error. CDR3 bases: TGCGCCAGCAGCTTGGGACAGGTTAATTCACCCCTCCACTTT. Amino acids: CASSLGQVNSPLHF. This sequence joins TRBV5-1 and TRBJ1-6; TRBD1 might be the D (6 bases). With 0 bases removed from V and 6 bases from J, the gap between germline ends came to 7 bases. The CDR3 covers 14 residues. Looked up from germline, CDR1 is SGHRS and CDR2 is YFSETQ.

The gene calls are TRBV6-5 and TRBJ2-1; 7 bases are shared with TRBD1. The CDR3 contains 11 residues. The V gene's germline CDR1 is MNHEY and CDR2 SVGAGI. The ends lost 5 bases at V and 14 bases at J; junction bases unmatched: 6. The CDR3 spells CASSHQGVKFF. DNA of the CDR3: TGTGCCAGCAGTCACCAGGGGGTGAAGTTCTTC.

The chain is built from TRBV7-8 and TRBJ2-7; D is perhaps TRBD1 (5 bases). This CDR3 spans 15 amino acids. V was cut by 4 bases and J by 2 bases, with 15 bases left in between. Germline V gene lookup returns CDR1 SGHVS and CDR2 FQNEAQ. Here the CDR3 reads CASSSTTDTPYEQYF. The CDR3, as DNA: TGTGCCAGCAGCTCCACAACGGACACCCCCTACGAGCAGTACTTC.

This clone has a single count. The gene calls are TRBV5-4 and TRBJ1-1; D not resolved. V lost 4 bases and J lost 1, with 8 bases in between. CDR1 is SGHNT, CDR2 YYREEE, per germline (reference sequence). The CDR3 runs 13 residues. The CDR3 DNA reads as TGTGCCAGCAGCACAGCACCGAACACTGAAGCTTTCTTT. This sequence encodes CASSTAPNTEAFF.

The chain is built from TRBV29-1 and TRBJ1-1; D is possibly TRBD1 (5 bases). Germline values: CDR1 SQVTM, CDR2 ANQGSEA. This CDR3 is built from 14 residues. V was trimmed by 2 bases and J by 0 bases, leaving 10 bases between them. The CDR3 DNA is TGCAGCGTTGAAATGGGGCCGATGAACACTGAAGCTTTCTTT. Translated, it gives CSVEMGPMNTEAFF.

This clone occurred once. V gene TRBV2 combines with J gene TRBJ1-4; unclear D gene. The CDR3 totals 15 residues. Germline CDR1 reads SNHLY; CDR2 reads FYNNEI. V lost 7 bases, J lost 5 bases, and 17 bases lay in between. CDR3 sequence reads: CASIASRPFNEKLFF. CDR3 in DNA: TGTGCCAGCATTGCCTCTAGGCCGTTCAATGAAAAACTGTTTTTT.

This clone was seen a few times. The chain joins TRBV2 to TRBJ1-2, with a tentative D call TRBD1 (6 bases). V lost 6 bases and J lost 3, with 8 bases in between. CDR1 and CDR2 from the germline V gene are SNHLY and FYNNEI. This CDR3 has 12 amino acids. CDR3 coding DNA: TGTGCCAGCAGCGACAGGTACTATGGCTACACCTTC. Translation gives CASSDRYYGYTF.

J is TRBJ1-4 and V is TRBV11-2; D unclear. The CDR3 covers 16 residues. Germline CDR1 is SGHAT and CDR2 is FQNNGV. Trimming took 1 base from V and 4 from J, leaving 13 bases between them. The CDR3 region is CASSLGGAIGNEKLFF. CDR3 sequence (DNA): TGTGCCAGCAGCTTAGGGGGAGCGATTGGTAATGAAAAACTGTTTTTT.

The chain couples TRBV18 to TRBJ1-1; D remains ambiguous. This CDR3 contains 17 residues. Germline lookup yields CDR1 KGHSH and CDR2 LQKENI. The V end lost 1 base, the J end lost 0 bases, and 15 bases lay between the germline ends. Here the CDR3 reads CASSPLGRAGMNTEAFF. The CDR3 DNA sequence: TGTGCCAGCTCACCACTGGGGAGGGCTGGGATGAACACTGAAGCTTTCTTT. The variable domain in full, with the rest retrieved from reference TRBV18 and TRBJ1-1, is NAGVMQNPRHLVRRRGQEARLRCSPMKGHSHVYWYRQLPEEGLKFMVYLQKENIIDESGMPKERFSAEFPKEGPSILRIQQVVRGDSAAYFCASSPLGRAGMNTEAFFGQGTRLTVV.

The chain recombines TRBV24-1 with TRBJ1-3; tentative D call: TRBD1 (5 bases). The CDR3 length is 15 residues. The germline V gene has CDR1 KGHDR and CDR2 SFDVKD. Trimming stripped 12 bases from V and 0 bases from J, with 17 bases between. The CDR3 bases are TGTGCCCCCCGGAGGGACCCATTCTCTGGAAACACCATATATTTT. Amino acids: CAPRRDPFSGNTIYF.

The V gene is TRBV7-8, the J gene TRBJ1-2; D remains ambiguous. Trimming removed 1 base at V and 2 bases at J, with 11 bases between. The CDR3 consists of 15 residues. Germline CDR1 is SGHVS and CDR2 is FQNEAQ. The CDR3 DNA is TGTGCCAGCAGCTTAGTCTCTATTATCAACTATGGCTACACCTTC. Translated, it gives CASSLVSIINYGYTF.